The T cell receptor (beta chain) under discussion was sequenced for a study of cytomegalovirus exposure and HLA in healthy donors. Broader study findings: Fewer N-insertions than the approximately 610-donor mean were reportedly shown by an Asian-associated ancestry cluster in a later analysis. Among TCR beta chains of equal frequency, HLA-associated ones were more clonally expanded in a later analysis.

This clone came up once. The target antigen is unknown. Primers included in the PCR were 60 Vbeta and 13 Jbeta primers. TCRdb's copy holds only in-frame clones and misses some; the assay was immunoSEQ multiplex PCR. The table includes some 150,000 clones, about 71% detected once. The ends were cut back, 0 bases at V and 7 bases at J, with 10 bases in the middle. Germline V gene data show CDR1 as LNHNV and CDR2 as YYDKDF (reference sequence). The CDR3 is 15 residues long. The origin of this receptor is a woman in her 30s in good health and CMV-seronegative. The V call is TRBV15, the J call TRBJ1-6; D is possibly TRBD1 (6 bases). The material sequenced was PBMCs. The CDR3 region is CATSREDSSNSPLHF. For the CDR3, the DNA is TGTGCCACCAGCAGAGAGGACAGCTCGAATTCACCCCTCCACTTT.